Below, one T cell receptor beta chain is given with its context. The data stem from a study of blood T cells in healthy people across ages. The CDR3 contains 12 residues. Germline CDR1 and CDR2: SGHRS and YFSETQ. The V end was cut by 2 bases, the J end by 8 bases, with 8 bases between. PCR was performed a second time for about 6 to 12 cycles using a sample-barcoded 5' primer and a J-beta primer mix. Each CDR3 protein is one row after TCRdb ran MiXCR on the 5' RACE reads. The data contain approximately 690,000 distinct CDR3 sequences, roughly three fifths of them singletons. The sample consisted of blood. This sequence was found in a man between 60 and 70 years old in good health. V usage is TRBV5-1 and J usage is TRBJ2-1; weak D call: TRBD1 (5 bases). The CDR3 nucleotides are TGCGCCAGCAGCTTCGACAGACATGAGCAGTTCTTC. This codes for CASSFDRHEQFF.